This T cell receptor beta chain originates from a study of beta chain features in type 1 diabetes (dated by TCRdb to 2017 to 2018). Regarding the research as a whole: No differences in mean age, gender distribution, total cell number or subset yield were found between patients and healthy donors. A total of 100 million to 140 million sorted cells were examined across all samples, and the number of cells per subset was strongly correlated with RNA yield. The study compared TCRB repertoires of sorted circulating CD4+ T cell subsets between recently diagnosed type 1 diabetes patients and matched healthy donors. Whereas all 28 donors provided naive and central memory subsets, regulatory and stem cell-like memory subsets were isolated from just 8 patients and roughly 8 healthy donors. Overall results and qualifications from the work: Sequencing cDNA rather than genomic DNA could over-represent highly expressing activated cells, although activation and CD3 levels did not differ between groups. At VDJ recombination sites, patients with type 1 diabetes made fewer insertions and deleted more nucleotides, a pattern implying thymic rearrangement abnormalities. Because the HLA sub-analyses included only small numbers of individuals, any influence of HLA type on TCRB rearrangement was left unresolved. A moderate but significant shortening of TCRB CDR3 length was observed in type 1 diabetes patients in all four CD4+ subsets. PCR might favor shorter templates, but patient and control samples were amplified and corrected together, so any skew would affect both groups equally. Naive, central memory and regulatory TCRB repertoires appeared more similar among patients than among healthy donors.

Each donor gave one peripheral blood draw, averaging about 120 mL, which was collected into heparinised tubes. Naive, central memory, regulatory and stem cell-like memory CD4+ T cells were sorted on a BD FACSAria II using a panel including CD45RO, CCR7, CD25, CD127, CD95 and CD27. Every sorted population had a purity above 95%. Right away, PBMCs were isolated by Lymphoprep density gradient centrifugation and were stained directly, with no culture step. To minimize batch effects, samples were stained and sorted in pairs, one healthy donor with one patient per experiment. The CDR3 covers 15 residues, taking in both the cysteine and the phenylalanine. Solely the CDR3 DNA is kept, with 45 bases framed from the first base. From a lookup of the germline V gene (reference sequence), CDR1 and CDR2 are MNHEY and SMNVEV. V drops 7 bases and J drops 7 bases, leaving 17 bases in between. The entire isolated RNA was reverse transcribed using the High Capacity cDNA Reverse Transcription Kit, and thus expressed TCRB transcripts were sequenced. Deep immunoSEQ sequencing was performed on naive, central memory and regulatory T cell samples, with an average of about 4 million total reads per sample. After sorted cells were lysed in RLT buffer, RNA was extracted with DNase-treated RNeasy Micro or Mini kits, with the choice depending on cell number. Each cell subset was processed on its own to prevent cross-contamination, while patient and healthy donor samples were processed together. The immunoSEQ multiplex PCR was used to amplify TCRB sequences from cDNA, yielding 87-bp fragments that span the CDR3 region. Sequencing of the amplicons was performed on the Illumina HiSeq platform. Per the original workflow: PCR bias was computationally corrected using synthetic template baselines, reads within Hamming distance 2 were collapsed, and singletons that could not be merged were discarded. Reads were aligned against IMGT to assign V, D and J genes, CDR3 length and insertions or deletions at six rearrangement sites. Within each subset, clonotype counts were normalized to sorted cell number, after which true diversity and Gini coefficients were computed with the tcR R package. The overlap coefficient, calculated on TCRB nucleotide sequences, was used to quantify repertoire sharing. Out-of-frame TCRB sequences from naive cells were analyzed to stand in for the pre-selection repertoire. Held by TCRdb, this immuneACCESS table contains in-frame sequences only and omits some clones. Under half of the omission traces to an unresolved V gene where checked; the cause of the rest is unknown. That table furnishes V, J and clone size, whereas the DNA furnished D and trimming. This sample lists approximately 730,000 clones; 13% were detected once. Together, the top ten hold less than 0.025% of the sample.

Details on this clone: The clone's antigen remains unknown. Base qualities are missing; no much larger clone stands one base away.

This receptor was taken from a man aged 18 to 35 with type 1 diabetes. Source material: naive CD4+ T cells from blood. This specimen's cell subset or site label, per the study, means: true naive CD4+ T cells. The chain uses TRBV27 and TRBJ1-6, and TRBD1 may be the D gene, going by 6 matching bases. This receptor carries the CDR3 CASTLMGAVNSPLHF. The DNA is TGTGCCAGCACCCTAATGGGGGCCGTAAATTCACCCCTCCACTTT.